Listed here are 15 T cell receptor beta chains from one sample, sequenced in a study of blood T cell repertoires in COVID-19 (dated by TCRdb to 2018 to 2021). Library preparation used the immunoSEQ multiplex PCR assay. Drawn from immuneACCESS, this table holds only the in-frame rearrangements with V and J called that TCRdb kept. Clones are partly lost; checked studies trace under half to an unresolved V gene and leave the rest unexplained. The sample contains 200,000 to 300,000 clones, roughly 87% of them found a single time. Jointly, the top ten make up about 7% of the sample. The sample was peripheral blood. The receptors were gathered from a man aged 55 to 70 who had recovered from COVID-19.

This chain connects TRBV14 to TRBJ1-2; 10 bases map to TRBD1. V gave up 4 bases and J gave up 0 bases; unmatched junction bases: 11. Germline lookup yields CDR1 SGHDN and CDR2 FVKESK. The CDR3 length is 18 residues. The CDR3 bases are TGTGCCAGCAGCCCTTTTGTGGGACAGGGGCCCTCTAACTATGGCTACACCTTC. This encodes CASSPFVGQGPSNYGYTF.

The chain combines TRBV12-3 or TRBV12-4 with TRBJ1-2; TRBD1 aligns across 9 bases. The CDR3 spans 13 residues. Trimming cost V 4 bases and J 8 bases; bases outside gene matches: 5. In nucleotides, the CDR3 is TGTGCCAGCAGTTCCTACAGGGGGCAAGGCTACACCTTC. This gives the protein CASSSYRGQGYTF.

The chain employs TRBV25-1 and TRBJ1-2; D perhaps matches TRBD1 (6 bases). Germline CDR1 MGHDK, CDR2 SYGVNS. This CDR3 has 16 residues. Deletions cut 2 bases from V and 8 bases from J, with 21 bases between. DNA of the CDR3: TGTGCCAGCAGTGAAGGAGGAACAGGGAACGTACAAGGCTACACCTTC. It yields the protein CASSEGGTGNVQGYTF.

The gene calls are TRBV28 and TRBJ1-5, with D possibly matching TRBD1 (6 bases). This CDR3 contains 12 residues. V was clipped by 11 bases and J by 7 bases, with 15 bases between them. Germline assignment: CDR1 MDHEN and CDR2 SYDVKM. The DNA for the CDR3 is TGTGCCGTACAGGGTAACAGCCAGCCCCAGCATTTT. It translates to CAVQGNSQPQHF. Supplemented by reference TRBV28 and TRBJ1-5, the full variable domain reads DVKVTQSSRYLVKRTGEKVFLECVQDMDHENMFWYRQDPGLGLRLIYFSYDVKMKEKGDIPEGYSVSREKKERFSLILESASTNQTSMYLCAVQGNSQPQHFGDGTRLSIL.

The J gene is TRBJ2-2, the V gene TRBV5-1; no clear D gene. CDR3 size: 14 residues. Germline V gene lookup returns CDR1 SGHRS and CDR2 YFSETQ. V lost 4 bases and J lost 7, with 14 bases in between. The CDR3 DNA reads TGCGCCAGCAGCCACAACCAGGCCAGCGGGGAGCTGTTTTTT. Amino acid sequence: CASSHNQASGELFF.

This clone was seen a few times. V gene TRBV5-6 combines with J gene TRBJ2-7; 9 bases are a match to TRBD1. The V segment lost 2 bases and the J segment 1 base; nucleotides outside the gene matches: 13. The CDR3 consists of 18 residues. Germline-derived CDR1 and CDR2 are SGHDT and YYEEEE. The CDR3 loop reads CASSFRGQGNYRSYEQYV. DNA for the CDR3: TGTGCCAGCAGCTTCAGGGGACAGGGAAATTATCGATCCTACGAGCAGTACGTC.

The chain joins TRBV6-5 to TRBJ1-2; D is undetermined. Germline V gives CDR1 MNHEY, CDR2 SVGAGI. V was cut by 7 bases and J by 8 bases, with 14 bases left in between. This CDR3 has 12 residues. The CDR3 DNA reads as TGTGCCAGCACCAATATTCCGAGGGGCTACACCTTC. Translating gives CASTNIPRGYTF.

The chain links TRBV4-2 to TRBJ1-4; 7 bases are shared with TRBD1. V shed 4 bases and J 4 bases; nucleotides not matched to a gene: 24. This CDR3 region has 21 residues. Germline V gives CDR1 LGHNA, CDR2 YNFKEQ. As DNA, the CDR3 is TGTGCCAGCAGCCTACTCCCGCTTACTACAGGGGCGGAGCTCCTTAATGAAAAACTGTTTTTT. Translation: CASSLLPLTTGAELLNEKLFF.

The chain joins TRBV23-1 to TRBJ2-2; 11 nucleotides align to TRBD1. TRBV23-1 is marked as an open reading frame, function uncertain. This CDR3 is 17 amino acids long. V shed 2 bases, J shed 8 bases, and the junction held 10 bases outside the gene matches. CDR3 DNA sequence: TGCGCCAGCAGTCAAAACCGGACAGGGGGCGTAAAGGGGGAGCTGTTTTTT. Translating gives CASSQNRTGGVKGELFF.

The chain couples TRBV6-6 to TRBJ2-7; the match to TRBD1 covers 8 bases. Per the germline V gene, CDR1 is MNHNY and CDR2 is SVGAGI (reference sequence). Trimming removed 0 bases from V and 4 bases from J; junction bases left unmatched: 2. There are 14 residues in the CDR3. The CDR3 nucleotides read TGTGCCAGCAGTTACTCGGACAGGGCATACGAGCAGTACGTC. Translation: CASSYSDRAYEQYV.

This rearrangement joins TRBV6-5 to TRBJ1-1; 8 positions agree with TRBD1. This CDR3 has 13 amino acids. From germline, CDR1 is MNHEY and CDR2 SVGAGI. J gave up 6 bases and V 5 bases, and 5 bases lay outside the gene matches. The CDR3 region is CASSRTGYAEAFF. CDR3 bases: TGTGCCAGCAGTCGGACAGGGTACGCTGAAGCTTTCTTT.

The chain carries TRBV28 and TRBJ1-5; no clear D gene. Between the trimmed V and J ends, which lost 3 bases and 4 bases, there was a span of 13 bases. The CDR3 is 15 amino acids. Per the germline V gene, CDR1 is MDHEN and CDR2 is SYDVKM. For the CDR3, the DNA is TGTGCCAGCAGTTTCAGGTTCGGGAGAAATCAGCCCCAGCATTTT. Residues: CASSFRFGRNQPQHF.

This chain links TRBV5-8 with TRBJ1-2; D unclear. CDR1 and CDR2 (germline): SGHTS, YDEGEE. The CDR3 runs to 14 residues. The V end was cut by 0 bases, the J end by 1 base, with 7 bases between. CDR3 coding DNA: TGTGCCAGCAGCTTGGTTCGGGATAACTATGGCTACACCTTC. It yields the protein CASSLVRDNYGYTF.

This chain links TRBV27 with TRBJ1-5; weak D call: TRBD1 (6 bases). This CDR3 is built from 14 residues. V lost 5 bases and J lost 6, with 14 bases in between. Germline V gives CDR1 MNHEY, CDR2 SMNVEV (reference sequence). The CDR3 sequence is CASSEDRLTQPQHF. CDR3 coding DNA: TGTGCCAGCAGTGAAGACAGGCTAACTCAGCCCCAGCATTTT.

This CDR3 reads CSVEAPGGNTDTQYF. The CDR3 DNA follows: TGCAGCGTTGAAGCCCCGGGGGGGAACACAGATACGCAGTATTTT. J is TRBJ2-3 and V is TRBV29-1, with 8 bases fitting TRBD2. CDR1 is SQVTM and CDR2 is ANQGSEA in the germline V gene. The CDR3 totals 15 residues. V was pared by 1 base and J by 2 bases, with 5 bases of the junction left unmatched.